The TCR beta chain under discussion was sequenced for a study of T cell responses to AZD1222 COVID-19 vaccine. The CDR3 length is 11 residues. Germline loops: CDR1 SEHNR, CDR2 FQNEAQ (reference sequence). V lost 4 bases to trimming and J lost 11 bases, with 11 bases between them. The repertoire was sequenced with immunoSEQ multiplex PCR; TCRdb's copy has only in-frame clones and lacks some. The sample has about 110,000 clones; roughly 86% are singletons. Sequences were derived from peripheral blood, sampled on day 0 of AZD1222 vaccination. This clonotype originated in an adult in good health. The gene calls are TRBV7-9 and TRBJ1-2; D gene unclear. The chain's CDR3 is CASSSNNKYTF. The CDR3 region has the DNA TGTGCCAGCAGCTCAAATAACAAATACACCTTC. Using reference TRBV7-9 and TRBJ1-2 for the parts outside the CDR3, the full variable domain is DTGVSQNPRHKITKRGQNVTFRCDPISEHNRLYWYRQTLGQGPEFLTYFQNEAQLEKSRLLSDRFSAERPKGSFSTLEIQRTEQGDSAMYLCASSSNNKYTFGSGTRLTVV.